This T cell receptor (beta chain) stems from a study of blood T cell repertoires in COVID-19. As for the study in general: The United States, Italy and Spain supplied acute and convalescent COVID-19 samples. T cells, B-cell-depleted T cells, or PBMCs provided the cDNA or gDNA that served as material.

Under the authors' procedure: The authors estimated nucleated cell counts from reference gene primer amplification. Sequencing was performed with immunoSEQ multiplex PCR; in TCRdb, only in-frame clones are kept and a portion is missing. V and J calls and clone size are copied from that table; D and trimming were computed from the DNA. The sample holds fewer than 300,000 clones, around 83% seen once. The receptor comes from an elderly man with acute or convalescent COVID-19. The sequenced material came from peripheral blood.

DNA of the CDR3: TGTGCCAGCTCCAATCAGGGTTTAGGGAACACTGAAGCTTTCTTT. Protein product: CASSNQGLGNTEAFF. The rearrangement links TRBV18 to TRBJ1-1; TRBD1 is a possible D gene (5 bases). CDR1 and CDR2 from the germline V gene are KGHSH and LQKENI. This CDR3 has 15 amino acids. Trimming left V 6 bases short and J 1 base short, with 15 bases between.